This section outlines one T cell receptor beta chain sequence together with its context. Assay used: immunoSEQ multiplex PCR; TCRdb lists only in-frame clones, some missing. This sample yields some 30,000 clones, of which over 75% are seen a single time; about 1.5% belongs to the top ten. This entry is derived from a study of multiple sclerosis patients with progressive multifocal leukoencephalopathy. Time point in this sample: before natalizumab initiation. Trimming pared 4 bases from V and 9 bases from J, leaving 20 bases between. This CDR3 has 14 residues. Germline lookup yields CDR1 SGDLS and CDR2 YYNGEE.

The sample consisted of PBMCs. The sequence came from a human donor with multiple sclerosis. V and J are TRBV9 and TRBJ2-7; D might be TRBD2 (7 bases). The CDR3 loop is CASSTRGGGSGQYF. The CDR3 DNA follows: TGTGCCAGCAGCACACGGGGCGGGGGCTCAGGGCAGTACTTC. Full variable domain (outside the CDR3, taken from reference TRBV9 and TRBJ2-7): DSGVTQTPKHLITATGQRVTLRCSPRSGDLSVYWYQQSLDQGLQFLIQYYNGEERAKGNILERFSAQQFPDLHSELNLSSLELGDSALYFCASSTRGGGSGQYFGPGTRLTVT.